This section outlines one T cell receptor beta chain sequence together with its context. Its antigen is not known. The data were obtained in a study of CD8 T cells in ankylosing spondylitis. Findings of the study overall: Past research had described some motif variants in reactive arthritis synovial fluid and blood. Characteristic, it appeared, of ankylosing spondylitis blood was a TCR beta motif of several highly homologous variants.

The CDR3 totals 14 residues. V lost 7 bases and J lost 1; bases outside the gene matches: 2. From germline, CDR1 is MDHEN and CDR2 SYDVKM. One entry per CDR3 protein, called by TCRdb with MiXCR from the 5' RACE reads. Seen here are just under 550,000 distinct CDR3 sequences, 12% observed once, and the top ten hold under 7.5%. The clonotype originates from a male donor with ankylosing spondylitis. The chain couples TRBV28 to TRBJ1-5, with TRBD1 identical over 9 bases. The specimen was blood, either unsorted or a sorted T cell fraction (not recorded which). The CDR3 region has the DNA TGTGCCAGCATGGGACAGGGAAGCAATCAGCCCCAGCATTTT. It encodes CASMGQGSNQPQHF.